This TCR beta chain derives from a study of cytomegalovirus exposure and HLA in healthy donors. Study-level information: The study's early data release held tens of millions of unique TCRs from HLA-typed donors.

Amplification used 60 Vbeta primers and 13 Jbeta primers. In the original workflow: Per a later analysis, the number of unique TCR beta chains was some 75 million, of which 8.5 million to 11 million were shared. Measured with immunoSEQ multiplex PCR; TCRdb has only the in-frame clones, and not every one. V and J calls and clone size are those listed in that table; D and trimming were worked out from the DNA. The sample holds about 110,000 clones, 74% seen once. The CDR3 has 18 residues. Germline lookup yields CDR1 SGHNT and CDR2 YYREEE (reference sequence). The ends lost 0 bases at V and 4 bases at J; junction bases unmatched: 12. Overall study results and limits: Previously analyzed data showed that most TCR beta V segments were productive at a frequency of about 90% or about 30%. Most likely, a cluster of highly shared sequence variants arose as a sequencing artifact.

With respect to this clone: Antigen specificity is unknown.

Source material: PBMCs. The rearrangement uses TRBV5-4 and TRBJ2-3; 9 nucleotides line up with TRBD2. The receptor's source is a man aged 30 to 39 in good health and CMV-seropositive. The CDR3 loop reads CASSLGGGGGGAPDTQYF. The CDR3 DNA reads TGTGCCAGCAGCTTGGGGGGAGGGGGCGGGGGGGCCCCAGATACGCAGTATTTT.